This T cell receptor (beta chain) was recorded in a study of cytomegalovirus exposure and HLA in healthy donors. The study's findings and limits: Earlier findings revealed that most TCR beta V segments proved productive either about 87% or about 30% of the time.

To note about this clone: Antigen: not known.

The CDR3 length is 16 residues. From germline, CDR1 is MNHNY and CDR2 SVGAGI (reference sequence). V lost 2 bases and J 1 base, leaving 15 bases between the germline ends. The PCR contained 60 Vbeta and 13 Jbeta primers. Sequenced by immunoSEQ multiplex PCR; TCRdb stores in-frame clones only, minus some. The table lists under 150,000 clones, 50% to 70% of them singletons. The sequencing sample was made of PBMCs. The receptor was isolated from a woman in her thirties or forties in good health and CMV-seropositive. The gene calls are TRBV6-6 and TRBJ2-7; D is perhaps TRBD1 (6 bases). CDR3 nucleotide sequence: TGTGCCAGCAGTTACCTGTTGGGGGCCGGATCCTACGAGCAGTACTTC. As protein: CASSYLLGAGSYEQYF.